Following are 14 T cell receptor beta chains from one sample sequenced in a study of regulatory T cells in long-lasting Graves disease. TCR beta libraries were built with iRepertoire HTBI primers and Arm-PCR of CDR3 regions. TCRdb passed the multiplex PCR reads through MiXCR, listing each CDR3 protein once. The sample yields about 430,000 distinct CDR3 sequences, roughly a fifth seen once. The time point denotes: persistent/refractory GD, antithyroid drugs over 5 years with positive TRAb. Researchers made the TCR library from RNA that was extracted from PBMCs. The input for sequencing was peripheral blood mononuclear cells (PBMCs), taken when the disease was refractory, from a patient treated with antithyroid drugs. All receptors come from a female donor with Graves disease.

This rearrangement joins TRBV4-1 to TRBJ1-1; tentatively, D is TRBD1 (5 bases). CDR1 and CDR2 (germline): MGHRA, YSYEKL. V lost 0 bases and J 3 bases, leaving 11 bases between the germline ends. The CDR3 extends over 15 amino acids. The CDR3 DNA sequence: TGCGCCAGCAGCCAAGATCGGGGGTCTCACACTGAAGCTTTCTTT. Protein product: CASSQDRGSHTEAFF.

In its sample, this clonotype was seen many times. The V gene is TRBV7-8, the J gene TRBJ2-7; TRBD2 agrees at 8 bases. Germline CDR1 reads SGHVS; CDR2 reads FQNEAQ. J gave up 0 bases and V 2 bases, and 6 bases lay outside the gene matches. The CDR3 covers 16 residues. CDR3 coding DNA: TGTGCCAGCAGCTTAATAACTAGCGGTAGCTCCTACGAGCAGTACTTC. This translates into CASSLITSGSSYEQYF.

The V and J genes are TRBV7-8 and TRBJ2-7; D is unresolved. Germline CDR1 and CDR2: SGHVS and FQNEAQ. V lost 2 bases to trimming and J lost 5 bases, with 13 bases between them. The length of the CDR3 is 14 residues. CDR3 sequence: CASSLLAVPNEQYF. The CDR3 bases are TGTGCCAGCAGCTTACTTGCGGTACCAAACGAGCAGTACTTC.

This clonotype was counted at least ten times. V and J are TRBV12-3 or TRBV12-4 and TRBJ1-1; TRBD1 might be the D (5 bases). The length of the CDR3 is 14 residues. V was trimmed by 2 bases and J by 0 bases, leaving 7 bases between them. In DNA form, the CDR3 reads TGTGCCAGCAGTTTACACAGGATGAACACTGAAGCTTTCTTT. It yields the protein CASSLHRMNTEAFF.

This clonotype was counted between two and nine times. The chain recombines TRBV27 with TRBJ1-5; 7 bases line up with TRBD1. Looked up from germline, CDR1 is MNHEY and CDR2 is SMNVEV (reference sequence). With V trimmed by 6 bases and J by 8 bases, 13 bases remained unmatched. This CDR3 contains 15 residues. The CDR3 nucleotides are TGTGCCAGCAGGACTGACAGGGAACCTGCAGAGCCCCAGCATTTT. As protein: CASRTDREPAEPQHF.

V gene TRBV20-1 combines with J gene TRBJ2-7; TRBD2 agrees at 8 bases. Germline CDR1 is DFQATT and CDR2 is SNEGSKA (reference sequence). This CDR3 has 14 amino acids. The V segment lost 1 base and the J segment 1 base; nucleotides outside the gene matches: 3. In DNA, the CDR3 is TGCAGTGCTAGAGTAGCGGGAAGTTCCTACGAGCAGTACTTC. Protein product: CSARVAGSSYEQYF.

This clonotype was recorded many times. V gene TRBV28 combines with J gene TRBJ2-7; no clear D gene. Trimming cost V 5 bases and J 4 bases, with 9 bases left between them. CDR1 MDHEN and CDR2 SYDVKM come from the germline V gene. The CDR3 loop spans 12 amino acids. CDR3 region: CASSLSNYEQYF. Here the CDR3 DNA reads TGTGCCAGCAGTCTATCCAATTACGAGCAGTACTTC.

In its sample, this clonotype was seen a few times. Sequence at one end of the junction differs from germline and may be a read error. The chain employs TRBV10-3 and TRBJ2-7; D remains unclear. The germline gives CDR1 ENHRY, CDR2 SYGVKD. The CDR3 is made up of 16 amino acids. The CDR3 DNA follows: TGTGCCATCAGTGAGTATACGGAACCCCCATCCTCCGAGCAGTACTTC. It yields the protein CAISEYTEPPSSEQYF.

This clonotype came up many times. This sequence joins TRBV28 and TRBJ1-2; TRBD1 matches 7 bases. Trimming took 8 bases from V and 4 from J; bases not matched to a gene: 16. The CDR3 consists of 16 residues. Germline values: CDR1 MDHEN, CDR2 SYDVKM. In DNA, the CDR3 is TGTGCCAGCCTTCCACCCTTGCAGGGGGTTGGCTATGGCTACACCTTC. Translated: CASLPPLQGVGYGYTF.

This clonotype was seen a handful of times. The chain recombines TRBV20-1 with TRBJ1-5; the match to TRBD1 covers 8 bases. This CDR3 region has 15 residues. The germline gives CDR1 DFQATT, CDR2 SNEGSKA (reference sequence). After removal of 6 bases from V and 0 bases from J, the junction contained 7 bases not matched to a gene. The CDR3 nucleotides read TGCAGTGCGTTGGGACAGGAAGATAGCAATCAGCCCCAGCATTTT. Its translation is CSALGQEDSNQPQHF.

This clonotype was detected only a few times. The rearrangement links TRBV28 to TRBJ2-7, with D perhaps matching TRBD1 or TRBD2 (6 bases each). The length of the CDR3 is 13 residues. Germline assignment: CDR1 MDHEN and CDR2 SYDVKM. V was shortened by 6 bases and J by 5 bases, with 14 bases between the two germline ends. CDR3 sequence: CASSRRRDNEQYF. Here the CDR3 DNA reads TGTGCCAGCAGCCGACGGCGGGACAACGAGCAGTACTTC.

This sequence joins TRBV5-1 and TRBJ2-7, with 12 bases identical to TRBD2. V was pared by 1 base and J by 7 bases, with 6 bases of the junction left unmatched. The CDR3 totals 15 residues. Germline-derived CDR1 and CDR2 are SGHRS and YFSETQ. The CDR3 reads CASSLNRLAGVEQYF. DNA of the CDR3: TGCGCCAGCAGCTTGAACAGACTAGCGGGAGTAGAGCAGTACTTC. Supplemented by reference TRBV5-1 and TRBJ2-7, the full variable domain reads KAGVTQTPRYLIKTRGQQVTLSCSPISGHRSVSWYQQTPGQGLQFLFEYFSETQRNKGNFPGRFSGRQFSNSRSEMNVSTLELGDSALYLCASSLNRLAGVEQYFGPGTRLTVT.

The sample holds a few counts of this clonotype. The chain joins TRBV20-1 to TRBJ1-2, with no clear D. Trimming pared 5 bases from V and 4 bases from J, leaving 8 bases between. This CDR3 region has 11 residues. Per germline, CDR1 DFQATT and CDR2 SNEGSKA (reference sequence). CDR3 nucleotides: TGCAGTGCTTACGGGATCTATGGCTACACCTTC. Protein sequence: CSAYGIYGYTF.

The chain recombines TRBV7-9 with TRBJ1-2; no clear D. The CDR3 is 15 residues long. V lost 3 bases to trimming and J lost 0 bases, with 11 bases between them. Germline lookup yields CDR1 SEHNR and CDR2 FQNEAQ (reference sequence). CDR3 in amino acids: CASSLPGVSNYGYTF. DNA for the CDR3: TGTGCCAGCAGCTTGCCGGGAGTGTCTAACTATGGCTACACCTTC.